This T cell receptor beta chain comes out of a study of OX40 agonist ivuxolimab in advanced cancers. Across the study: Patients were around 83% male with ages roughly 23 to 79, mean about 54. Findings and limits, study-wide: The authors did not determine the antigen specificity of the expanded peripheral T cells.

The cohort excluded patients with autoimmune disease history or systemic immunosuppression. On cycle 4 day 1 and cycle 7 day 1, as well as at baseline, blood was sampled. Measured with immunoSEQ multiplex PCR; TCRdb has only the in-frame clones, and not every one. The table records more than 30,000 clones, 70% to 85% of them present only once. Comments on this clone: The antigen remains unidentified.

This sample comprised CD4+ or CD8+ T cells sorted from blood, obtained in a trial of the OX40 agonist ivuxolimab. The origin of this receptor is an adult with an advanced solid tumor such as melanoma, head and neck, liver or kidney cancer.

The CDR3 DNA follows: TGCGCCAGCAGCCAAGATCCGGCACTCTACGAGCAGTACTTC. This translates into CASSQDPALYEQYF. This chain joins TRBV4-1 and TRBJ2-7, with D unclear. In germline, CDR1 is MGHRA, CDR2 YSYEKL. The CDR3 sequence is 14 residues long. Trimming cost V 0 bases and J 3 bases, with 9 bases left between them.